A single sample is the source of the 18 T cell receptor beta chains below, sequenced in a study of blood T cell repertoires in COVID-19. Using immunoSEQ multiplex PCR, the repertoire was profiled, and TCRdb retains in-frame clones only, with some absent. This sample yields some 66,000 clones, of which about 89% are seen a single time; about 7.9% belongs to the top ten. The sequencing sample was made of peripheral blood. The origin of the receptors is a human donor in a cohort sampled during active COVID-19.

The chain employs TRBV20-1 and TRBJ2-7; a weak D match, TRBD1 (6 bases). The CDR3 is made up of 13 amino acids. The V gene's germline CDR1 is DFQATT and CDR2 SNEGSKA (reference sequence). Between the trimmed V and J ends, which lost 3 bases and 2 bases, there was a span of 11 bases. The DNA of the CDR3 is TGCAGTGCTAGTCCACAGGGCCCCTACGAGCAGTACTTC. Its protein product is CSASPQGPYEQYF.

This chain links TRBV7-2 with TRBJ2-5; no reliable D call. The germline V gene has CDR1 SGHTA and CDR2 FQGNSA. The ends were cut back, 4 bases at V and 7 bases at J, with 7 bases in the middle. This CDR3 has 11 amino acids. Here the CDR3 DNA reads TGTGCCAGCAGCTCCGGGTGGACCCAGTACTTC. The encoded protein is CASSSGWTQYF.

The rearrangement joins TRBV9 to TRBJ2-2; TRBD2 matches 8 bases. This CDR3 is 16 amino acids long. V shed 0 bases and J 7 bases; nucleotides not matched to a gene: 8. Per the germline V gene, CDR1 is SGDLS and CDR2 is YYNGEE. This CDR3 is CASSVGDSGVGGELFF. CDR3 nucleotide sequence: TGTGCCAGCAGCGTAGGGGATAGCGGGGTTGGCGGGGAGCTGTTTTTT. Complete variable domain (other parts from reference TRBV9 and TRBJ2-2): DSGVTQTPKHLITATGQRVTLRCSPRSGDLSVYWYQQSLDQGLQFLIQYYNGEERAKGNILERFSAQQFPDLHSELNLSSLELGDSALYFCASSVGDSGVGGELFFGEGSRLTVL.

The chain links TRBV6-5 to TRBJ1-1; a possible D gene is TRBD1 (5 bases). This CDR3 contains 14 residues. CDR1 and CDR2 (germline): MNHEY, SVGAGI. Trimming took 3 bases from V and 6 from J, leaving 14 bases between them. The CDR3 spells CASSYQGLGPEAFF. CDR3 DNA sequence: TGTGCCAGCAGTTATCAGGGTTTGGGTCCTGAAGCTTTCTTT.

This sequence joins TRBV30 and TRBJ1-6; TRBD1 is a possible D gene (5 bases). The CDR3 has 13 residues. Germline V lookup: CDR1 GTSNPN, CDR2 SVGIG (reference sequence). Trimming removed 0 bases at V and 14 bases at J, with 14 bases between. CDR3 residues: CAWSVELQGTLHF. CDR3 DNA sequence: TGTGCCTGGAGTGTCGAATTGCAGGGCACCCTCCACTTT. The full variable domain, its missing parts supplied by reference TRBV30 and TRBJ1-6, is SQTIHQWPATLVQPVGSPLSLECTVEGTSNPNLYWYRQAAGRGLQLLFYSVGIGQISSEVPQNLSASRPQDRQFILSSKKLLLSDSGFYLCAWSVELQGTLHFGNGTRLTVT.

In its sample, this clone was seen once. In DNA form, the CDR3 reads TGCGCCAGCAGCTCGGGGGGGCAGACGGATACGCAGTATTTT. It encodes CASSSGGQTDTQYF. The rearrangement joins TRBV5-1 to TRBJ2-3, with 8 bases lining up with TRBD2. The V segment lost 3 bases and the J segment 6 bases; nucleotides outside the gene matches: 6. The CDR3 extends over 14 amino acids. The germline V gene has CDR1 SGHRS and CDR2 YFSETQ.

The J gene is TRBJ2-2, the V gene TRBV9; no definite D call. The CDR3 covers 12 residues. Germline CDR1 reads SGDLS; CDR2 reads YYNGEE. V lost 4 bases, J lost 5 bases, and 6 bases lay in between. The CDR3 sequence: CASSQATGELFF. For the CDR3, the DNA is TGTGCCAGCAGCCAAGCAACCGGGGAGCTGTTTTTT. The full variable domain, with the rest looked up from reference TRBV9 and TRBJ2-2, is DSGVTQTPKHLITATGQRVTLRCSPRSGDLSVYWYQQSLDQGLQFLIQYYNGEERAKGNILERFSAQQFPDLHSELNLSSLELGDSALYFCASSQATGELFFGEGSRLTVL.

The genes are TRBV5-1 and TRBJ1-5; tentatively, D is TRBD1 (5 bases). CDR1 and CDR2 from the germline V gene are SGHRS and YFSETQ. This CDR3 has 14 amino acids. The V and J ends lost 2 bases and 4 bases respectively, with 10 bases between them. CDR3 nucleotides: TGCGCCAGCAGCTTAAACGGGGGTAATCAGCCCCAGCATTTT. This translates into CASSLNGGNQPQHF.

In its sample, this clone was seen once. The chain carries TRBV4-2 and TRBJ2-3; D call uncertain. CDR3 length: 13 residues. Trimming removed 3 bases at V and 6 bases at J, with 10 bases between. CDR1 LGHNA and CDR2 YNFKEQ come from the germline V gene. Written as DNA, the CDR3 is TGTGCCAGCAGCCAGCTAAGTTCGGATACGCAGTATTTT. This encodes CASSQLSSDTQYF.

The genes are TRBV4-1 and TRBJ2-5; 9 bases match TRBD2. V lost 6 bases and J lost 5; bases outside the gene matches: 16. There are 17 residues in the CDR3. Germline CDR1 reads MGHRA; CDR2 reads YSYEKL. CDR3 DNA: TGCGCCAGCAGAGCGGGGGGCGCCTCGGGGATGTTGGAGACCCAGTACTTC. This sequence encodes CASRAGGASGMLETQYF.

This clone was found once. The CDR3 is CSVGGPENYGYTF. Written as DNA, the CDR3 is TGCAGCGTTGGAGGGCCGGAGAACTATGGCTACACCTTC. The chain has TRBV29-1 and TRBJ1-2; D unresolved. Trimming took 4 bases from V and 2 from J, leaving 11 bases between them. Germline assignment: CDR1 SQVTM and CDR2 ANQGSEA. The CDR3 contains 13 residues.

The chain carries TRBV7-3 and TRBJ1-2; TRBD1 agrees at 8 bases. Unmatched junction bases numbered 13, after V lost 6 bases and J lost 4 bases. This CDR3 comprises 16 residues. Germline loops: CDR1 SGHTA, CDR2 FQGTGA. The CDR3 DNA reads as TGTGCCAGCAGTCTACAGGGGGTGTCGTATTGCTATGGCTACACCTTC. This gives the protein CASSLQGVSYCYGYTF. The full variable domain, its missing parts supplied by reference TRBV7-3 and TRBJ1-2, is GAGVSQTPSNKVTEKGKYVELRCDPISGHTALYWYRQSLGQGPEFLIYFQGTGAADDSGLPNDRFFAVRPEGSVSTLKIQRTERGDSAVYLCASSLQGVSYCYGYTFGSGTRLTVV.

V gene TRBV5-1 combines with J gene TRBJ2-1, with TRBD2 matching 14 bases. The CDR3 has 15 amino acids. The trim removed 0 bases at V and 7 bases at J, leaving 0 bases unmatched. Germline loops: CDR1 SGHRS, CDR2 YFSETQ. The CDR3 reads CASSLGLAGGNEQFF. The CDR3 DNA reads TGCGCCAGCAGCTTGGGACTAGCGGGAGGGAATGAGCAGTTCTTC. The whole variable domain, remainder taken from reference TRBV5-1 and TRBJ2-1, is KAGVTQTPRYLIKTRGQQVTLSCSPISGHRSVSWYQQTPGQGLQFLFEYFSETQRNKGNFPGRFSGRQFSNSRSEMNVSTLELGDSALYLCASSLGLAGGNEQFFGPGTRLTVL.

The chain uses TRBV18 and TRBJ2-1; 11 bases align to TRBD1. In germline, CDR1 is KGHSH, CDR2 LQKENI. Trimming removed 0 bases from V and 3 bases from J; junction bases left unmatched: 7. This CDR3 has 18 amino acids. The CDR3 DNA reads as TGTGCCAGCTCACCACCGAAGGGACAGGGGGGGATCTACAATGAGCAGTTCTTC. Encoded protein: CASSPPKGQGGIYNEQFF.

This chain joins TRBV4-3 and TRBJ1-5; TRBD1 is a possible D gene (6 bases). The CDR3 contains 17 residues. The germline V and J ends were trimmed by 1 base and 11 bases, with 24 bases remaining between them. Germline V gives CDR1 LGHNA, CDR2 YSLEER. As DNA, the CDR3 is TGCGCCAGCAGCCAAGGGCCCTGGGGGGGCAGGGTATCAGCCCAGCATTTT. This translates into CASSQGPWGGRVSAQHF.

The chain carries TRBV28 and TRBJ2-5; D remains ambiguous. Per the germline V gene, CDR1 is MDHEN and CDR2 is SYDVKM. Trimming pared 3 bases from V and 1 base from J, leaving 15 bases between. CDR3 length: 16 amino acids. CDR3 region: CASSFFPSSSQETQYF. Written as DNA, the CDR3 is TGTGCCAGCAGTTTCTTTCCCTCGAGTAGCCAAGAGACCCAGTACTTC.

The chain recombines TRBV18 with TRBJ2-5; 14 bases fit TRBD2. Trimming removed 3 bases from V and 5 bases from J; junction bases left unmatched: 11. The germline V gene has CDR1 KGHSH and CDR2 LQKENI. This CDR3 comprises 18 residues. In DNA form, the CDR3 reads TGTGCCAGCTCACCGGAACAGACTAGCGGGGGGGCAAGGGAGACCCAGTACTTC. Encoded protein: CASSPEQTSGGARETQYF. Full variable domain (missing parts from reference TRBV18 and TRBJ2-5): NAGVMQNPRHLVRRRGQEARLRCSPMKGHSHVYWYRQLPEEGLKFMVYLQKENIIDESGMPKERFSAEFPKEGPSILRIQQVVRGDSAAYFCASSPEQTSGGARETQYFGPGTRLLVL.

The V gene is TRBV30, the J gene TRBJ1-4, with 8 positions matching TRBD1. Germline assignment: CDR1 GTSNPN and CDR2 SVGIG (reference sequence). The CDR3 runs to 16 residues. J gave up 0 bases and V 3 bases, and 6 bases lay outside the gene matches. DNA of the CDR3: TGTGCCTGGAGGCACAGACAGGGGACAACTAATGAAAAACTGTTTTTT. Residues: CAWRHRQGTTNEKLFF.